The source of this T cell receptor beta chain is a study of human T cells and chemical hapten exposure. Findings and caveats of the study: PT1 expanded TCR counts and patch test score correlated positively.

A word on this clonotype: Antigen specificity is unknown.

Noted time point: patch test 3, about 24 weeks after DPC sensitization. Documented treatment: therapeutic diphenylcyclopropenone sensitization with weekly scalp DPC. Samples of blood were obtained prior to the application of each patch test. The CDR3 contains 15 residues. Germline V gene data show CDR1 as DFQATT and CDR2 as SNEGSKA (reference sequence). V was pared by 0 bases and J by 5 bases, with 14 bases between. TCRdb reprocessed the RACE reads with MiXCR, giving one entry per CDR3 protein. The sample has under 75,000 distinct CDR3 sequences; around 10% are singletons. The TCR sequence derives from a woman aged 45 to 65 with alopecia areata. Some clones in this sample may be carry-over from other donors' samples. J is TRBJ2-1 and V is TRBV20-1, with D possibly matching TRBD2 (6 bases). Source: whole blood, taken in connection with sensitization to the hapten diphenylcyclopropenone (DPC). For the CDR3, the DNA is TGCAGTGCTAGAGATGCGGGATTTTCCCACAATGAGCAGTTCTTC. Translated: CSARDAGFSHNEQFF.